These T cell receptor beta chains were read from a single sample in a study of beta chain features in type 1 diabetes. Assay: immunoSEQ multiplex PCR; the TCRdb copy retains only in-frame clones and omits some. The top ten hold more than 0.08% of the sample, which has hundreds of thousands of clones, about a sixth seen once. The material sequenced was naive CD4+ T cells from blood. These receptors all stem from a man aged 18 to 29 in good health. The CDR3 runs from the conserved cysteine through the conserved F or W. D genes are given only for firm matches. Part of the rows lack a size; the others show once, few, many or a class for expanded clones.

d_call | clone_size | j_call | v_call | cdr3_aa | cdr3_nt
. | few | TRBJ2-7 | TRBV5-1 | CASSEPGGLSYEQYF | TGCGCCAGCAGTGAGCCCGGGGGCCTCTCCTACGAGCAGTACTTC
. | . | TRBJ2-6 | TRBV9 | CASSATPGRYSGANVLTF | TGTGCCAGCAGCGCTACACCGGGACGGTACTCTGGGGCCAACGTCCTGACTTTC
. | . | TRBJ2-3 | TRBV19 | CASSDRGRGHTDTQYF | TGTGCCAGTAGCGACCGCGGGCGGGGCCACACAGATACGCAGTATTTT
TRBD1 | . | TRBJ1-2 | TRBV27 | CASSFLRRDRADYGYTF | TGTGCCAGCAGTTTCCTCCGCCGGGACAGGGCGGACTATGGCTACACCTTC
TRBD1 | few | TRBJ2-2 | TRBV4-3 | CASRPGQGGNTGELFF | TGCGCCAGCCGTCCCGGACAGGGAGGGAACACCGGGGAGCTGTTTTTT
TRBD1 | few | TRBJ1-2 | TRBV7-3 | CASSPSDRGGGYTF | TGTGCCAGCAGCCCAAGCGACAGGGGCGGAGGCTACACCTTC
. | few | TRBJ2-7 | TRBV6-1 | CATGVKAYEQYF | TGTGCCACCGGGGTTAAGGCCTACGAGCAGTACTTC
. | . | TRBJ1-4 | TRBV15 | CATSRDRRIITNEKLFF | TGTGCCACCAGCAGAGATAGGAGGATCATCACTAATGAAAAACTGTTTTTT
. | few | TRBJ1-3 | TRBV2 | CASSGHLSGNTIYF | TGTGCCAGCAGCGGACATCTCTCTGGAAACACCATATATTTT
. | . | TRBJ2-3 | TRBV18 | CASSPIGSDTQYF | TGTGCCAGCTCACCAATCGGGTCAGATACGCAGTATTTT
. | few | TRBJ2-3 | TRBV10-3 | CAISDQGGSDTQYF | TGTGCCATCAGCGACCAGGGGGGTTCAGATACGCAGTATTTT
TRBD1 | . | TRBJ1-2 | TRBV9 | CASSVYRDSGYGYTF | TGTGCCAGCAGCGTCTACCGGGACAGTGGCTATGGCTACACCTTC
. | . | TRBJ2-2 | TRBV2 | CASTPQQGRRTGELFF | TGTGCCAGCACGCCTCAGCAGGGAAGGCGGACCGGGGAGCTGTTTTTT
TRBD2 | . | TRBJ2-7 | TRBV7-2 | CASSYGLAGGEQYF | TGTGCCAGCAGCTACGGACTAGCGGGAGGTGAGCAGTACTTC
. | few | TRBJ2-3 | TRBV14 | CASSVGTGSTDTQYF | TGTGCCAGCAGCGTCGGGACTGGGAGCACAGATACGCAGTATTTT
TRBD1 | . | TRBJ2-5 | TRBV27 | CASSSSGTGAETQYF | TGTGCCAGCAGTTCATCCGGGACAGGAGCAGAGACCCAGTACTTC
. | few | TRBJ2-7 | TRBV7-9 | CASTLQESSYEQYF | TGTGCCAGCACCTTACAAGAGAGCTCCTACGAGCAGTACTTC
TRBD1 | . | TRBJ2-7 | TRBV28 | CASSSGTGGSYEQYF | TGTGCCAGCAGTTCGGGGACAGGTGGCTCCTACGAGCAGTACTTC
TRBD1 | . | TRBJ2-3 | TRBV9 | CASSVVGQGDTQYF | TGTGCCAGCAGCGTAGTAGGACAGGGAGATACGCAGTATTTT
. | . | TRBJ1-5 | TRBV6-6 | CASSDRSNQPQHF | TGTGCCAGCAGCGACAGGAGCAATCAGCCCCAGCATTTT
. | . | TRBJ2-7 | TRBV7-6 | CASSSGQGTFYEQYF | TGTGCCAGCAGCTCTGGCCAAGGGACCTTCTACGAGCAGTACTTC
TRBD2 | few | TRBJ2-1 | TRBV5-1 | CASSLVAGDTYNEQFF | TGCGCCAGCAGTTTGGTAGCGGGAGACACCTACAATGAGCAGTTCTTC
. | few | TRBJ2-3 | TRBV18 | CASSPLADTQYF | TGTGCCAGCTCACCACTCGCAGATACGCAGTATTTT
. | few | TRBJ1-6 | TRBV7-2 | CASSSKNTYNSPLHF | TGTGCCAGCAGCTCGAAGAACACCTATAATTCACCCCTCCACTTT
TRBD2 | . | TRBJ2-5 | TRBV4-2 | CASSPRLAGGQETQYF | TGTGCCAGCAGCCCTCGACTAGCGGGAGGGCAAGAGACCCAGTACTTC
. | few | TRBJ1-2 | TRBV10-3 | CAISGASANYGYTF | TGTGCCATCAGTGGGGCATCCGCTAACTATGGCTACACCTTC
. | . | TRBJ2-7 | TRBV29-1 | CSVRERSNSYEQYF | TGCAGCGTTCGCGAAAGGTCGAATTCCTACGAGCAGTACTTC
. | few | TRBJ1-1 | TRBV5-1 | CASSLDWGIGAFF | TGCGCCAGCAGCTTGGATTGGGGAATCGGAGCTTTCTTT
. | . | TRBJ1-3 | TRBV28 | CATLTSQGHTIYF | TGTGCCACCTTAACTTCGCAGGGACACACCATATATTTT
TRBD1 | . | TRBJ2-7 | TRBV19 | CASSIRQGYEQYF | TGTGCCAGTAGTATCCGACAGGGCTACGAGCAGTACTTC
. | . | TRBJ2-1 | TRBV4-2 | CASSQEGIGGARSNEQFF | TGTGCCAGCAGCCAAGAAGGAATAGGGGGGGCGCGAAGCAATGAGCAGTTCTTC
TRBD1 | few | TRBJ1-1 | TRBV7-2 | CASSPKAGGGQEAFF | TGTGCCAGCAGCCCCAAGGCCGGAGGGGGCCAGGAAGCTTTCTTT
. | few | TRBJ1-2 | TRBV6-5 | CASSRPGQLTGYTF | TGTGCCAGCAGTAGGCCGGGACAACTAACTGGCTACACCTTC
. | few | TRBJ1-1 | TRBV6-6 | CASSYSSVNTEAFF | TGTGCCAGCAGTTACTCTTCAGTGAACACTGAAGCTTTCTTT
TRBD1 | . | TRBJ1-4 | TRBV6-6 | CASQGARDEKLFF | TGTGCCAGTCAGGGGGCGCGTGATGAAAAACTGTTTTTT
. | . | TRBJ2-1 | TRBV13 | CASSQERGITNEQFF | TGTGCCAGCAGCCAAGAGAGGGGGATAACGAATGAGCAGTTCTTC
. | . | TRBJ1-1 | TRBV18 | CASSPVVTTEAFF | TGTGCCAGCTCTCCCGTTGTAACCACTGAAGCTTTCTTT
. | few | TRBJ1-1 | TRBV7-2 | CASSLGVSGLAEAFF | TGTGCCAGCAGCTTAGGAGTCTCAGGTTTAGCTGAAGCTTTCTTT
. | few | TRBJ1-1 | TRBV28 | CASSFQGWTSNTEAFF | TGTGCCAGCAGTTTCCAGGGTTGGACGTCGAACACTGAAGCTTTCTTT
TRBD1 | . | TRBJ2-6 | TRBV25-1 | CASSVGTGVGANVLTF | TGTGCCAGCAGTGTTGGGACAGGGGTTGGGGCCAACGTCCTGACTTTC
. | . | TRBJ2-5 | TRBV5-1 | CASSLELRVQTQYF | TGCGCCAGCAGCTTGGAGCTCAGGGTGCAGACCCAGTACTTC
. | few | TRBJ1-1 | TRBV4-3 | CASSPYAGRRAEAFF | TGCGCCAGCAGCCCCTACGCTGGACGGAGAGCTGAAGCTTTCTTT
TRBD1 | . | TRBJ2-7 | TRBV25-1 | CAIQGTAYEQYF | TGTGCCATCCAAGGGACAGCGTACGAGCAGTACTTC
. | . | TRBJ2-2 | TRBV12-5 | CASGLDRASGELFF | TGTGCTAGTGGTTTGGACAGGGCTTCCGGGGAGCTGTTTTTT
. | . | TRBJ1-2 | TRBV9 | CASSVRGDNYGYTF | TGTGCCAGCAGCGTGCGAGGGGATAACTATGGCTACACCTTC
. | few | TRBJ2-7 | TRBV6-5 | CASSYRQNIKYEQYF | TGTGCCAGCAGTTACAGACAGAACATAAAGTACGAGCAGTACTTC
. | . | TRBJ2-2 | TRBV7-2 | CASSRPPKQGNLNTGELFF | TGTGCCAGCAGCCGACCCCCCAAGCAGGGAAACCTGAACACCGGGGAGCTGTTTTTT
. | . | TRBJ2-3 | TRBV7-3 | CASSSGVPPISTDTQYF | TGTGCCAGCAGCTCAGGGGTCCCCCCCATAAGCACAGATACGCAGTATTTT
. | . | TRBJ2-5 | TRBV13 | CASSLGRLGVQETQYF | TGTGCCAGCAGCTTAGGCCGCCTAGGGGTCCAAGAGACCCAGTACTTC
. | . | TRBJ2-7 | TRBV5-4 | CASSLAGTWGSEQYF | TGTGCCAGCAGCTTGGCCGGGACGTGGGGTTCCGAGCAGTACTTC
. | . | TRBJ1-5 | TRBV4-1 | CASSQVPGLPILKGNQPQHF | TGCGCCAGCAGCCAGGTCCCGGGACTGCCCATCCTCAAAGGGAATCAGCCCCAGCATTTT